This T cell receptor beta chain originates from a study of shared clonotypes between healthy human individuals. General study findings and limits: Clonotype sharing across several donors was observed for 5% to 6.5% of naive CD4 clonotypes. What limited the represented genetic and exposure-history diversity was the small number of donors.

Germline V gene data show CDR1 as SGHNT and CDR2 as YYREEE (reference sequence). The CDR3 sequence is 14 residues long. The ends lost 4 bases at V and 2 bases at J; junction bases unmatched: 6. The run depth of the assay was deep. Only in-frame clones appear in the TCRdb table, and some are missing; sequencing was by immunoSEQ multiplex PCR. The data contain under 2.5 million clones, about 90% of them seen just once; the ten biggest clones take up roughly 0.34%. Concerning this clone: Its antigen is not identified.

This TCR came from a man younger than 35 in good health. Some clones in this sample may be carry-over from other donors' samples. This rearrangement joins TRBV5-4 to TRBJ2-7; 7 positions match TRBD1. Sequencing was done on a sample of naive CD4+ T cells from PBMCs. Subset noted: CD45RA+ positively selected. CDR3 in amino acids: CASSPDRRTYEQYF. The CDR3 DNA reads as TGTGCCAGCAGCCCGGACAGGAGAACCTACGAGCAGTACTTC.